These 5 T cell receptor beta chains originate from one sample sequenced in a study of T cell clonality in common variable immunodeficiency. TCRdb's table, derived via immunoSEQ multiplex PCR, lists solely in-frame clones and lacks some. The data list about 32,000 clones, none observed once; more than 4.5% falls to the top ten. Notes on the study in general: Reportedly, TCR beta sequences from common variable immunodeficiency showed fewer deletions and N-nucleotide insertions.

No antigen has been identified for these receptors. What was sequenced was peripheral blood mononuclear cells. The receptors here all came from a human donor with common variable immunodeficiency.

In its sample, this clone was seen many times. Read data end 3 residues before the CDR3 end; the end is taken from the germline J gene. V usage is TRBV18 and J usage is TRBJ2-7; 9 bases are a match to TRBD1. This CDR3 spans 16 amino acids. V was clipped by 1 base and J by 3 bases; unmatched bases: 7. Germline V gene sequence: CDR1 KGHSH, CDR2 LQKENI. CDR3 protein: CASSPQSGTGNYEQYF. Partial CDR3 DNA: TGTGCCAGCTCACCACAATCCGGGACAGGGAACTACGAG.

This clone showed up just a few times. The read stops 3 residues short of the end of the CDR3; the missing end is completed from the germline J gene. The chain links TRBV2 to TRBJ1-1, with 10 positions matching TRBD1. Germline CDR1 reads SNHLY; CDR2 reads FYNNEI. The ends lost 8 bases at V and 0 bases at J; junction bases unmatched: 6. The CDR3 consists of 15 residues. CDR3 bases read: TGTGCCAGCCCAGGGACAGGGGATATGAACACTGAA. Its translation is CASPGTGDMNTE. The whole CDR3 region reads CASPGTGDMNTEAFF.

This clone was counted at least ten times. The read ends 3 residues before the CDR3 terminus; that terminus is restored from the germline J gene. This chain joins TRBV18 and TRBJ1-2; no definite D call. This CDR3 contains 13 residues. The germline V gene encodes CDR1 KGHSH and CDR2 LQKENI. V was trimmed by 8 bases and J by 2 bases, leaving 12 bases between them. Incomplete CDR3 DNA: TGTGCCAGCCAGGCCGAGAGGAACTATGGC. It translates to CASQAERNYG. The CDR3 in full is CASQAERNYGYTF.

In the case of this clone: The missing CDR3 end, 3 residues past where the read stops, is filled in from the germline J gene. The chain carries TRBV30 and TRBJ2-5; D is possibly TRBD2 (5 bases). Trimming removed 0 bases at V and 4 bases at J, with 9 bases between. The CDR3 has 13 amino acids. The germline CDR1 and CDR2 sequences are GTSNPN and SVGIG (reference sequence). The part of the CDR3 DNA that was read is TGTGCCTGGAGTGTGCGGGTTTCAGAGACC. Translated: CAWSVRVSET. The full CDR3 protein is CAWSVRVSETQYF.

This clone was found a few times. The read ends 3 residues before the CDR3 terminus; that terminus is restored from the germline J gene. The chain uses TRBV2 and TRBJ2-7, with a possible D match to TRBD1 (5 bases). Trimming left V 3 bases short and J 3 bases short, with 15 bases between. Germline loops: CDR1 SNHLY, CDR2 FYNNEI. The CDR3 totals 15 residues. The CDR3 spells CASSEVLGVRYEQYF. The covered CDR3 bases are TGTGCCAGCAGTGAGGTTCTAGGGGTACGCTACGAG.